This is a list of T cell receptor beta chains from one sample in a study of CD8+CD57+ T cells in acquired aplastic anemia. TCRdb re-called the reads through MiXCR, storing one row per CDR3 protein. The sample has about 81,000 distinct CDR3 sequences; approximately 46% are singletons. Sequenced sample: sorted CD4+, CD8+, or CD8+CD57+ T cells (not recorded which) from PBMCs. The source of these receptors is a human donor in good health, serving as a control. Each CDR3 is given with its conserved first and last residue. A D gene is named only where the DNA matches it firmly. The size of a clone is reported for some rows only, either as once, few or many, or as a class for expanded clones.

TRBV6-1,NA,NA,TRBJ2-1,TGTGCCAGCAGTCTGTCTAGCTCGGGGTCCTACAATGAGCAGTTCTTC,CASSLSSSGSYNEQFF
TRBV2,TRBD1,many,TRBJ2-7,TGTGCCAGCAGGGAAACAGGGGGTACCTACGAGCAGTACTTC,CASRETGGTYEQYF
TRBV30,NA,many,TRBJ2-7,TGTGCCTGGACGTCTAGTCTCTCCTACGAGCAGTACTTC,CAWTSSLSYEQYF
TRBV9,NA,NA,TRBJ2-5,TGTGCCAGCACCCCAGGGGTTGGCCAAGAGACCCAGTACTTC,CASTPGVGQETQYF
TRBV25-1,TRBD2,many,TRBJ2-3,TGTGCCAGCAGTGCCCTAGCGGGAGGGCCAGATACGCAGTATTTT,CASSALAGGPDTQYF
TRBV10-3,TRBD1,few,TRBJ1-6,TGTGCCATCCAGTCGGGACAGCGTTATAATTCACCCCTCCACTTT,CAIQSGQRYNSPLHF
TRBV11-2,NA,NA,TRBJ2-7,TGTGCCAGCAGCTCCGCCCCGGGACTGGGGGACTTAGGGGAGCAGTACTTC,CASSSAPGLGDLGEQYF
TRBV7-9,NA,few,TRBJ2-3,TGTGCCAGCAGGTGGGGGGATACGCAGTATTTT,CASRWGDTQYF
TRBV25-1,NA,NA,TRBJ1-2,TGTGCTAGCAAGTCCCCCCTTGGACCAGGGGCCGGACCCTCCTACACCTTC,CASKSPLGPGAGPSYTF
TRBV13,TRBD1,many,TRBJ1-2,TGTGCCAGCAGCTTAGGACAGGGGGCAAGCGGCTACACCTTC,CASSLGQGASGYTF
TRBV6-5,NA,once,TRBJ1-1,TGTGCCAGCACCCAAGGAGGCAACACTGAAGCTTTCTTT,CASTQGGNTEAFF
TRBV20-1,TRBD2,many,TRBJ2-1,TGCAGTGCTACGGCTAGCGGGGGGCTCTCCTACAATGAGCAGTTCTTC,CSATASGGLSYNEQFF
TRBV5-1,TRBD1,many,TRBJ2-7,TGCGCCAGCAGCTTAGGGGGCTCTACAAGCGGCACCTACGAGCAGTACTTC,CASSLGGSTSGTYEQYF
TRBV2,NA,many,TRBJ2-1,TGTGCCGCCGAGAACTCCTACAATGAGCAGTTCTTC,CAAENSYNEQFF
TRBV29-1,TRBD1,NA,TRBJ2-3,TGCAGCTCCGGGACAGCAAGAGATACGCAGTATTTT,CSSGTARDTQYF
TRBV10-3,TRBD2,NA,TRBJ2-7,TGTGCCACCAAGGGAGGGGCCTCCTCCTACGAGCAGTACTTC,CATKGGASSYEQYF
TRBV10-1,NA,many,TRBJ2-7,TGCGCCAGCAGTGACGACCGCATAGGGTCCGAGCAGTACTTC,CASSDDRIGSEQYF
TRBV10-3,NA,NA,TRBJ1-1,TGTGCCATCAGTGAAGGGGTCACAGTTAACACTGAAGCTTTCTTT,CAISEGVTVNTEAFF
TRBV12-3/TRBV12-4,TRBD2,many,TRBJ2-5,TGTGCCAGCAGCCACACTAGCGTAGAGACCCAGTACTTC,CASSHTSVETQYF
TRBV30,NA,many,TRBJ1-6,TGTGCCTGGAGTACCACGGGGGACTCACCCCTCCACTTT,CAWSTTGDSPLHF
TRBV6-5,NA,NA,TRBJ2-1,TGTGCCAGCAGTTACTCTCCAGGAGGGGAGCAGTTCTTC,CASSYSPGGEQFF
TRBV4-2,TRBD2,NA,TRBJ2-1,TGTGCCAGCAGCCAAGCATCGGCGGGAGATGAGCAGTTCTTC,CASSQASAGDEQFF
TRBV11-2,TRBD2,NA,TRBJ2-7,TGTGCCAGCAGCTTAGATATAGCGGGGGGGCCCCACGAGCAGTACTTC,CASSLDIAGGPHEQYF
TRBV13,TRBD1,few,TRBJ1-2,TGTGCCAGCAGCTTAGGGTCCCAGGGGGCTTATGGCTACACCTTC,CASSLGSQGAYGYTF
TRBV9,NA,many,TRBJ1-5,TGTGCCAGCAGCACCGACGGAGGGAATCAGCCCCAGCATTTT,CASSTDGGNQPQHF
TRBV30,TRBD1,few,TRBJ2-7,TGTGCCTGGAGTGGACAGGGGCCTGAGGCCGAGCAGTACTTC,CAWSGQGPEAEQYF
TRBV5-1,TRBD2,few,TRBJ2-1,TGCGCCAGCACCGGGACTAGCAATGAGCAGTTCTTC,CASTGTSNEQFF
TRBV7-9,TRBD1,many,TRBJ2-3,TGTGCCAGCAGCTCTGGACAGGGCGGCACAGATACGCAGTATTTT,CASSSGQGGTDTQYF
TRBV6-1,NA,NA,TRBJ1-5,TGTGCCAGCAGTGAAGAGGGAGGGGCAGGCAATCAGCCCCAGCATTTT,CASSEEGGAGNQPQHF
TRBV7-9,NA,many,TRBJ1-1,TGTGCCAGCAAGGGCAGGAACACTGAAGCTTTCTTT,CASKGRNTEAFF
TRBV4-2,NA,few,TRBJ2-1,TGTGCCAGCAGCGAAACTAGGGATTTCTACAATGAGCAGTTCTTC,CASSETRDFYNEQFF
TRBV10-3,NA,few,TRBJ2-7,TGTGCCATCAGTGAAGCTAGCTCCTACGAGCAGTACTTC,CAISEASSYEQYF
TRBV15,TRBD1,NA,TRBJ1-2,TGTGCCACCAGCATAATACAGGGGGCAGGCTACACCTTC,CATSIIQGAGYTF
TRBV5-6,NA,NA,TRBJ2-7,TGTGCCAGCAGCAGCGTGACTAGTTCGGGTGAGCAGTACTTC,CASSSVTSSGEQYF
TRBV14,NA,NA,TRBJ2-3,TGTGCCAGCAGCCAAGTGGCAGTCCTGCAGTATTTT,CASSQVAVLQYF
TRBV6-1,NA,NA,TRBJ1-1,TGTGCCAGCATCATTCCCGCTGGGGTAATGGGCACTGAAGCTTTCTTT,CASIIPAGVMGTEAFF
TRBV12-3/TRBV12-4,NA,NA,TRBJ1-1,TGTGCCAGCAGCCCGGGACTTCGGGCTTTCTTT,CASSPGLRAFF
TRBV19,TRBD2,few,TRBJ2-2,TGTGCCAGTAAGATGGACGGGGGGGCGTCCGGGGAGCTGTTTTTT,CASKMDGGASGELFF
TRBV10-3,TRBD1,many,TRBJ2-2,TGTGCCATCGCCCGGGACAGGGCGGGCGGGGAGCTGTTTTTT,CAIARDRAGGELFF
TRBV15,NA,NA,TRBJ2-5,TGTGCCACCAGCAGAGCGAGTCGCCTCCAAGAGACCCAGTACTTC,CATSRASRLQETQYF